The text below deals with one T cell receptor (beta chain). The data derive from a study of T cell changes during pregnancy in multiple sclerosis. The protocol was immunoSEQ multiplex PCR, while the TCRdb copy is restricted to in-frame clones and leaves out a portion. The data show fewer than 45,000 clones, more than 90% seen once. This CDR3 is 14 amino acids long. The V gene's germline CDR1 is LNHDA and CDR2 SQIVND (reference sequence). Unmatched junction bases numbered 6, after V lost 5 bases and J lost 7 bases. The receptor was derived from a female donor with multiple sclerosis, enrolled in a pregnancy study. This chain connects TRBV19 to TRBJ2-4, with 9 bases that match TRBD1. The material was CD4+ T cells from peripheral blood mononuclear cells, obtained in the first trimester of pregnancy. The CDR3 DNA sequence: TGTGCCAGTAGTCAACGACAGGGGGAGAACATTCAGTACTTC. It translates to CASSQRQGENIQYF.